Following are 3 T cell receptor beta chains from one sample sequenced in a study of CD8 T cells in ankylosing spondylitis. In TCRdb, the 5' RACE reads were re-called with MiXCR into one record per CDR3 protein. Among roughly 230,000 distinct CDR3 sequences, 8% to 11% were seen once, and the ten largest hold about 2.8%. Sequenced input: blood, either unsorted or a sorted T cell fraction (not recorded which). The receptors stem from a male donor with ankylosing spondylitis or in good health (not recorded which).

The table lists this clonotype with a few counts. The V call is TRBV5-6, the J call TRBJ2-3; perhaps TRBD2 as D (5 bases). The V gene lost 2 bases and the J gene lost 0 bases, with 7 bases spanning the gap. CDR1 is SGHDT and CDR2 is YYEEEE in the germline V gene. The CDR3 sequence is 14 residues long. CDR3 nucleotides: TGTGCCAGCAGCTTTGGAGGAAGCACAGATACGCAGTATTTT. Protein product: CASSFGGSTDTQYF.

This clonotype has a count of ten or more. The chain couples TRBV15 to TRBJ2-7; D is unclear. Per the germline V gene, CDR1 is LNHNV and CDR2 is YYDKDF (reference sequence). This CDR3 contains 13 residues. V was pared by 0 bases and J by 2 bases, with 5 bases between. The DNA for the CDR3 is TGTGCCACCAGCAGAGACGGTGCCTACGAGCAGTACTTC. It is translated as CATSRDGAYEQYF. Using reference TRBV15 and TRBJ2-7 for the parts outside the CDR3, the full variable domain is DAMVIQNPRYQVTQFGKPVTLSCSQTLNHNVMYWYQQKSSQAPKLLFHYYDKDFNNEADTPDNFQSRRPNTSFCFLDIRSPGLGDTAMYLCATSRDGAYEQYFGPGTRLTVT.

Many counts were recorded for this clonotype. For the CDR3, the DNA is TGTGCCAGCAGTTTAAGGCTAGCGGGAGGAGAGACCCAGTACTTC. Residues: CASSLRLAGGETQYF. The rearrangement links TRBV12-3 or TRBV12-4 to TRBJ2-5; 11 bases align to TRBD2. The CDR3 has 15 amino acids. J gave up 4 bases and V 2 bases, and 3 bases lay outside the gene matches.